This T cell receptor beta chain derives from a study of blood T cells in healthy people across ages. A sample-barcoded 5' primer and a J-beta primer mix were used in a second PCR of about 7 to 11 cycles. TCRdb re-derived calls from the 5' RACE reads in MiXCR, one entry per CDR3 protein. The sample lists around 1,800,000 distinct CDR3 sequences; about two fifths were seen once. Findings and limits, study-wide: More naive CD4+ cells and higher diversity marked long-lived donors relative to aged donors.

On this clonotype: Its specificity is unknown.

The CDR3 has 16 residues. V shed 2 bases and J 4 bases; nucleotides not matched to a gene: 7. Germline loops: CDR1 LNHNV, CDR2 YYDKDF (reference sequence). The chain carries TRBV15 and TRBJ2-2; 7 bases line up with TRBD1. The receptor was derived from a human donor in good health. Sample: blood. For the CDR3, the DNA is TGTGCCACCAGCAGATACAGGGGAATGGGCACCGGGGAGCTGTTTTTT. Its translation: CATSRYRGMGTGELFF.